What follows are 3 T cell receptor beta chains derived from one specimen sequenced in a study of T cells and copy number aberrations in small-cell lung cancer (dated by TCRdb to about 2021). The receptor library was made with the immunoSEQ multiplex PCR assay. TCRdb took this table from immuneACCESS and kept in-frame rearrangements with V and J called. Such tables lack part of the clones; where checked against another copy, unresolved V genes explain under half of the gap, and the rest is unexplained. In all, the sample holds about 3,100 clones, and 75% to 95% of those were seen once. Of the sample, 4.5% falls within the top ten clones. The sequencing sample was made of normal tissue next to the tumor. These receptors were collected from a man in his fifties with small cell lung cancer.

This chain joins TRBV11-2 and TRBJ2-7; 9 nucleotides match TRBD1. The trim removed 5 bases at V and 7 bases at J, leaving 12 bases unmatched. Germline CDR1 is SGHAT and CDR2 is FQNNGV. There are 15 residues in the CDR3. The CDR3 coding sequence is TGTGCCAGCAGCCCACTAGGGACAGGGCAGGGTGAGCAGTACTTC. Translated, it gives CASSPLGTGQGEQYF.

The chain couples TRBV28 to TRBJ1-4; TRBD1 agrees at 9 bases. With V trimmed by 6 bases and J by 4 bases, 6 bases remained unmatched. The CDR3 runs 15 residues. Looked up from germline, CDR1 is MDHEN and CDR2 is SYDVKM. CDR3 residues: CASRTTGGDNEKLFF. The CDR3 DNA follows: TGTGCCAGCAGGACGACAGGGGGGGATAATGAAAAACTGTTTTTT.

CDR3 bases: TGTGCCAGTAGACAGACAGGGGTTAATTCACCCCTCCACTTT. Its translation: CASRQTGVNSPLHF. This chain links TRBV19 with TRBJ1-6; 8 bases agree with TRBD1. The CDR3 spans 14 residues. The germline V gene has CDR1 LNHDA and CDR2 SQIVND (reference sequence). V dropped 6 bases and J dropped 6; count of bases not matched to a gene: 4. Using reference TRBV19 and TRBJ1-6 for the parts outside the CDR3, the full variable domain is DGGITQSPKYLFRKEGQNVTLSCEQNLNHDAMYWYRQDPGQGLRLIYYSQIVNDFQKGDIAEGYSVSREKKESFPLTVTSAQKNPTAFYLCASRQTGVNSPLHFGNGTRLTVT.